Below are 21 T cell receptor beta chains sequenced from a single sample in a study of blood T cell repertoires in COVID-19. Method: immunoSEQ multiplex PCR; TCRdb's copy keeps in-frame clones and lacks some. The sample holds approximately 100,000 clones, nearly 90% seen once. The source material was peripheral blood. Receptor source: a man between 70 and 80 years old with acute or convalescent COVID-19.

The V call is TRBV11-2, the J call TRBJ1-5, with D perhaps matching TRBD1 (6 bases). V was trimmed by 5 bases and J by 3 bases, leaving 14 bases between them. This CDR3 is built from 15 residues. Germline-derived CDR1 and CDR2 are SGHAT and FQNNGV. CDR3 sequence reads: CASSPLTGLNQPQHF. The CDR3 DNA reads as TGTGCCAGCAGCCCCCTGACAGGACTCAATCAGCCCCAGCATTTT.

This CDR3 reads CASSPGAGDLIPLHF. CDR3 in DNA: TGTGCCAGCTCACCGGGTGCAGGGGACCTTATACCCCTCCACTTT. The chain has TRBV18 and TRBJ1-6, with D possibly TRBD1 on 6 matching bases. The germline CDR1 and CDR2 sequences are KGHSH and LQKENI. The V gene lost 3 bases and the J gene lost 12 bases, with 18 bases spanning the gap. The CDR3 runs to 15 residues.

For the CDR3, the DNA is TGTGCCAGTAGATTCCAGGTCGGGGGGTCTGGAAACACCATATATTTT. This encodes CASRFQVGGSGNTIYF. The genes are TRBV19 and TRBJ1-3; maybe TRBD1 (5 bases). Trimming took 6 bases from V and 1 from J, leaving 16 bases between them. The CDR3 sequence is 16 residues long. Germline V gene sequence: CDR1 LNHDA, CDR2 SQIVND (reference sequence).

The sample holds a few counts of this clone. The CDR3 region is CASSEDRGLRGYTF. Written as DNA, the CDR3 is TGCGCCAGCAGCGAGGACAGGGGGCTTAGGGGCTACACCTTC. This chain links TRBV5-1 with TRBJ1-2; 11 bases match TRBD1. The CDR3 has 14 residues. The germline gives CDR1 SGHRS, CDR2 YFSETQ. V gave up 4 bases and J gave up 8 bases; unmatched junction bases: 7.

This clone was seen more than once but under ten times. J is TRBJ1-1 and V is TRBV5-5; perhaps TRBD1 as D (6 bases). V lost 5 bases and J 10 bases, leaving 18 bases between the germline ends. The CDR3 runs 13 residues. Germline V gives CDR1 SGHKS, CDR2 YYEKEE (reference sequence). The DNA of the CDR3 is TGTGCCAGCAGACAGGGTCCGGCTCAAGTAGCTTTCTTT. Its protein product is CASRQGPAQVAFF. The complete variable domain, with remaining parts taken from reference TRBV5-5 and TRBJ1-1, reads DAGVTQSPTHLIKTRGQQVTLRCSPISGHKSVSWYQQVLGQGPQFIFQYYEKEERGRGNFPDRFSARQFPNYSSELNVNALLLGDSALYLCASRQGPAQVAFFGQGTRLTVV.

The J gene is TRBJ2-7, the V gene TRBV10-3; D is uncertain. Germline CDR1 ENHRY, CDR2 SYGVKD. Trimming took 7 bases from V and 0 from J, leaving 13 bases between them. The CDR3 is 14 residues long. The CDR3 reads CAITEASSSYEQYF. The CDR3 DNA reads TGTGCCATCACTGAAGCCTCAAGCTCCTACGAGCAGTACTTC.

The V call is TRBV11-2, the J call TRBJ1-1; D possibly corresponds to TRBD1 (5 bases). Germline V gives CDR1 SGHAT, CDR2 FQNNGV. The CDR3 runs 13 residues. V lost 5 bases and J 3 bases, leaving 10 bases between the germline ends. CDR3 nucleotide sequence: TGTGCCAGCAGCCTAACCAGGGACACTGAAGCTTTCTTT. Protein sequence: CASSLTRDTEAFF.

This chain joins TRBV6-5 and TRBJ2-1; D remains unclear. CDR1 and CDR2 (germline): MNHEY, SVGAGI. This CDR3 region has 12 residues. The V end lost 5 bases, the J end lost 5 bases, and 7 bases lay between the germline ends. DNA for the CDR3: TGTGCCAGCAGTACGCAGAACAATGAGCAGTTCTTC. The encoded protein is CASSTQNNEQFF.

A single count supports this clone. V gene TRBV9 combines with J gene TRBJ1-3, with D tentatively TRBD1 (6 bases). CDR1 SGDLS and CDR2 YYNGEE come from the germline V gene. V gave up 3 bases and J gave up 2 bases, with 12 bases separating them. CDR3 length equals 15 residues. The CDR3 loop is CASSATGQTGNTIYF. CDR3 DNA sequence: TGTGCCAGCAGCGCCACGGGACAAACTGGAAACACCATATATTTT.

The chain links TRBV6-5 to TRBJ2-7; tentative D call: TRBD2 (5 bases). Trimming stripped 6 bases from V and 2 bases from J, with 11 bases between. The CDR3 is made up of 13 amino acids. Germline loops: CDR1 MNHEY, CDR2 SVGAGI. Written as DNA, the CDR3 is TGTGCCAGCAGGGAGGAGGTGACCTACGAGCAGTACGTC. Translation: CASREEVTYEQYV.

The table lists this clone with a few counts. The genes are TRBV2 and TRBJ2-7; possibly TRBD1 for D (6 bases). This CDR3 has 14 residues. The germline gives CDR1 SNHLY, CDR2 FYNNEI. The V end lost 2 bases, the J end lost 2 bases, and 10 bases lay between the germline ends. The CDR3 DNA follows: TGTGCCAGCAGTGAAAACAGGGTAACCTACGAGCAGTACTTC. Encoded protein: CASSENRVTYEQYF. The variable domain in full, completed from reference TRBV2 and TRBJ2-7, reads EPEVTQTPSHQVTQMGQEVILRCVPISNHLYFYWYRQILGQKVEFLVSFYNNEISEKSEIFDDQFSVERPDGSNFTLKIRSTKLEDSAMYFCASSENRVTYEQYFGPGTRLTVT.

The gene calls are TRBV6-5 and TRBJ1-5, with TRBD1 matching over 7 bases. CDR1 is MNHEY and CDR2 is SVGAGI in the germline V gene. The CDR3 covers 14 residues. V lost 4 bases, J lost 7 bases, and 7 bases stayed unmatched. The CDR3, as DNA: TGTGCCAGCAGTTCAGGGGGAGCAAGGCAGCCCCAGCATTTT. It is translated as CASSSGGARQPQHF.

The J gene is TRBJ1-4, the V gene TRBV19; TRBD1 is a possible D gene (5 bases). The CDR3 extends over 14 amino acids. V shed 1 base and J shed 7 bases, with 10 bases lying between them. From germline, CDR1 is LNHDA and CDR2 SQIVND (reference sequence). The CDR3: CASSIGGRSEKLFF. CDR3 bases: TGTGCCAGTAGTATAGGGGGCCGAAGTGAAAAACTGTTTTTT.

This clone was seen just once. The chain couples TRBV4-2 to TRBJ2-3; a weak D match, TRBD2 (5 bases). CDR1 and CDR2 from the germline V gene are LGHNA and YNFKEQ. The CDR3 is 16 residues long. Trimming took 5 bases from V and 0 from J, leaving 15 bases between them. The CDR3 region has the DNA TGTGCCAGCAGCTCCCTCGAGGGCACTAGCACAGATACGCAGTATTTT. Translated: CASSSLEGTSTDTQYF.

This rearrangement joins TRBV6-1 to TRBJ2-3, with 7 nucleotides matching TRBD2. The CDR3 loop spans 14 amino acids. The V and J ends lost 0 bases and 4 bases, in that order; junction bases with no gene match: 1. CDR1 is MNHNS and CDR2 is SASEGT in the germline V gene. CDR3: CASSEATSPDTQYF. In DNA, the CDR3 is TGTGCCAGCAGTGAAGCGACTAGCCCAGATACGCAGTATTTT.

V is TRBV6-6 and J is TRBJ2-7; 11 bases line up with TRBD1. Germline V gives CDR1 MNHNY, CDR2 SVGAGI (reference sequence). The CDR3 runs 17 residues. V was clipped by 6 bases and J by 2 bases; unmatched bases: 12. The CDR3 nucleotides are TGTGCCAGCAGCCGAGACGGGACAGGGGGTAATCCCTACGAGCAGTACTTC. This sequence encodes CASSRDGTGGNPYEQYF.

The chain combines TRBV6-6 with TRBJ1-2; D is possibly TRBD1 (5 bases). Trimming removed 5 bases from V and 4 bases from J, with 8 bases in between. CDR1 and CDR2 from the germline V gene are MNHNY and SVGAGI (reference sequence). The CDR3 contains 12 residues. As DNA, the CDR3 is TGTGCCAGCAGTCCGGGGGGCTATGGCTACACCTTC. It yields the protein CASSPGGYGYTF.

The chain couples TRBV5-4 to TRBJ2-3, with 15 positions matching TRBD2. V was pared by 4 bases and J by 5 bases, with 14 bases of the junction left unmatched. The CDR3 loop spans 19 amino acids. CDR1 SGHNT and CDR2 YYREEE come from the germline V gene (reference sequence). CDR3 DNA sequence: TGTGCCAGCAGCACGGGACTAGCGGGGGGCAGCCGTTTGAGAGATACGCAGTATTTT. As protein: CASSTGLAGGSRLRDTQYF.

The J gene is TRBJ2-1, the V gene TRBV6-5; unclear D gene. This CDR3 contains 15 residues. Trimming cost V 6 bases and J 1 base, with 13 bases left between them. CDR1 is MNHEY and CDR2 is SVGAGI in the germline V gene. CDR3 DNA sequence: TGTGCCAGCAGGCTTCTCTCCGGGTCCTACAATGAGCAGTTCTTC. Its protein is CASRLLSGSYNEQFF.

V gene TRBV6-6 combines with J gene TRBJ1-1; a weak D match, TRBD1 (5 bases). The V and J ends lost 2 bases and 7 bases respectively, with 17 bases between them. From germline, CDR1 is MNHNY and CDR2 SVGAGI (reference sequence). CDR3 length equals 15 residues. This CDR3 is CASSYPVRGWGEAFF. DNA for the CDR3: TGTGCCAGCAGTTACCCCGTACGGGGGTGGGGTGAAGCTTTCTTT.

The rearrangement uses TRBV19 and TRBJ1-2, with D perhaps TRBD1 (5 bases). Deletions cut 3 bases from V and 1 base from J, with 12 bases between. Germline V gives CDR1 LNHDA, CDR2 SQIVND (reference sequence). The length of the CDR3 is 15 residues. CDR3 sequence reads: CASSIPGKGNYGYTF. DNA for the CDR3: TGTGCCAGTAGTATTCCAGGGAAGGGTAACTATGGCTACACCTTC.